The sequence of this T cell receptor (beta chain) was determined in a study of T cell responses to AZD1222 COVID-19 vaccine. The ends lost 3 bases at V and 2 bases at J; junction bases unmatched: 13. Germline V CDR1 and CDR2: KGHSY, FQNENV. The CDR3 covers 18 residues. Repertoires were generated with immunoSEQ multiplex PCR, while TCRdb's copy carries only in-frame clones and drops some. This table has 100,000 to 150,000 clones, roughly nine tenths appearing once. The source of this sequence is an adult in good health. Sequenced here: peripheral blood, sampled on day 0 of AZD1222 vaccination. The V call is TRBV16, the J call TRBJ1-5; 7 bases are a match to TRBD1. DNA of the CDR3: TGTGCCAGCAGCCATCACACCGAGACAGGGTTTGGCAATCAGCCCCAGCATTTT. Translation: CASSHHTETGFGNQPQHF.